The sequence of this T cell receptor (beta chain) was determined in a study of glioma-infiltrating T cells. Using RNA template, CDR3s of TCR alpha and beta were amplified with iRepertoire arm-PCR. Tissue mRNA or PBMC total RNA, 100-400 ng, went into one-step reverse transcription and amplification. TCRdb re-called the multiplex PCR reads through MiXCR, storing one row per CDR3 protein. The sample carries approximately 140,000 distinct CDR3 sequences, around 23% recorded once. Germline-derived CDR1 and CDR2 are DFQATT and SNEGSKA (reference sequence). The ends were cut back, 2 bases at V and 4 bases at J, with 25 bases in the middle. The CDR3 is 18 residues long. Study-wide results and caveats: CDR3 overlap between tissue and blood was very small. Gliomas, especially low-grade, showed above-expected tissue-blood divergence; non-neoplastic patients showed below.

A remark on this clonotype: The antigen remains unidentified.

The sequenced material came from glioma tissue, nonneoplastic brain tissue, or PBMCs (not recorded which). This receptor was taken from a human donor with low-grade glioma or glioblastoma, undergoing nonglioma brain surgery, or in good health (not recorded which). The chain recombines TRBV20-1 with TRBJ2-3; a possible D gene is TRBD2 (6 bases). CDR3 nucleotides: TGCAGTGCTAGAAGCCCCACCCGACTAGGCCCCACCGCAGATACGCAGTATTTT. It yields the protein CSARSPTRLGPTADTQYF.